This T cell receptor beta chain comes out of a study of blood T cell repertoires in COVID-19. Across the whole study: The United States, Italy and Spain provided the acute and convalescent COVID-19 samples. In each case, the material was cDNA or gDNA derived from T cells, B-cell-depleted T cells, or PBMCs.

As handled by the study authors: The authors estimated nucleated cell counts from reference gene primer amplification. The table came from immunoSEQ multiplex PCR; TCRdb's copy has only in-frame clones and leaves some out. Clonal size and the V and J genes are those of that table, whereas D and trimming came from the DNA. The top ten hold around 7% of the sample, which has some 34,000 clones, 75% to 90% seen once. The CDR3 covers 15 residues. Per germline, CDR1 SGDLS and CDR2 YYNGEE. Trimming at V came to 0 bases and at J to 7 bases, leaving 5 bases not matched to a gene. The V and J genes are TRBV9 and TRBJ1-4, with 8 bases identical to TRBD1. Sample: peripheral blood. This sequence was found in a human donor in a cohort sampled during active COVID-19. CDR3 residues: CASSVADRGSEKLFF. The CDR3 bases are TGTGCCAGCAGCGTAGCTGACAGGGGAAGTGAAAAACTGTTTTTT.